This entry concerns a single T cell receptor (beta chain). Its recognized antigen is unknown. No clone much larger than this one lies a single base away; base qualities are absent. This specimen belongs to a study of T cell responses to AZD1222 COVID-19 vaccine (dated by TCRdb to about 2021). Background for the entire study: AZD1222 recipients whose second dose came at about 4 weeks and those whose second dose came at about 12 weeks were combined into one group, since spike-specific TCR depth and breadth did not differ between the two schedules. TCR sequencing was performed for roughly 250 trial participants, of whom some 200 were given two doses of AZD1222 and about 25 were given two doses of MenACWY control vaccine. Trial participants were enrolled by age into 18-55, 56-69 and 70-plus year subgroups, with approximately 160, 26 and 62 TCR-sequenced participants respectively. What the authors observed across the whole study: No day 14 peak-response samples were available, so repertoires were characterized only after the peak T cell response. Reportedly, almost half of the unique spike-specific TCRs recognized epitopes lying outside the regions that are mutated in the B.1.351 and B.1.1.7 variants. The vaccine-associated CD4 TCRs covered the entire spike protein, and the dominant responses fell in regions 160-218 and 743-854. In the small 56-69-year group, the increase in depth fell short of significance, most likely because of low power. Conclusions about previously exposed vaccinees were limited because only a handful of AZD1222 recipients were SARS-CoV-2 seropositive at baseline. Spike-specific TCR breadth and depth rose significantly after two AZD1222 doses compared with day 0 and with MenACWY recipients. Participants were mostly white British and included more females than males, and it was suggested by the authors that clonal diversity may have been underestimated.

The sample's time point label, decoded: baseline before first vaccination. The vaccinee samples were drawn from two UK trials, COV001 and COV002, one of which was a single-blind randomized controlled phase 2/3 trial testing AZD1222 (ChAdOx1 nCoV-19) in healthy adults. For TCRbeta chain sequencing, PBMC samples were collected from trial participants at day 0 and at day 28 after the second dose. The CDR3, cysteine through phenylalanine, is 15 amino acids long. The retained sequence is limited to the CDR3, 45 bases, with the frame set at the first base. Trimming at the junction amounts to 11 bases on V and 0 bases on J, and the germline ends lie 14 bases apart. CDR1 and CDR2 are read off the germline V gene as SGHTA and FQGTGA. The CDR3 regions of human TCRbeta chains were analyzed by immunosequencing. In the paper's pipeline: TCRs in the repertoires were compared against a reference library of SARS-CoV-2-specific TCRs that had been generated with the MIRA antigen-specificity platform. Breadth meant the fraction of unique TCRs that were SARS-CoV-2-associated, whereas depth meant the fraction of total T cells that were SARS-CoV-2-associated. Using the MIRA data, each spike-specific TCR was assigned both to the spike region to which the TCR was reactive and to a CD4 or CD8 class. Log10-transformed breadth and depth values were compared by one-way ANOVA with Sidak's multiple comparisons tests. Entries here come from immuneACCESS through TCRdb and include only in-frame sequences with V and J called. Some clones fail to appear in such tables; in the studies checked, an unresolved V gene covers under half of the shortfall, and the cause of the remainder is unknown. For V, J and clone size, that table is used; D and trimming come from the DNA. Within this sample are over 65,000 clones, with about nine tenths of them counted one time only. The ten largest account for around 6.7% of the sample.

The clonotype was recovered from an adult in good health. The chain uses TRBV7-3 and TRBJ2-6, and possibly TRBD1, on 5 matching bases. The sequencing here drew on peripheral blood, taken on day 0 of AZD1222 vaccination. The CDR3 corresponds to CACGQGNSGANVLTF. The nucleotide sequence reads as follows: TGTGCCTGCGGTCAGGGAAACTCTGGGGCCAACGTCCTGACTTTC.